One T cell receptor beta chain is described in this entry. A far larger clone is only one base removed, so a read error is likely. Time point defined: before trial treatment. The study gave donors nivolumab, ipilimumab, aspirin, low-dose cyclophosphamide and low-dose radiotherapy. Per the germline V gene, CDR1 is MNHEY and CDR2 is SVGAGI. The CDR3 extends over 16 amino acids. The data derive from a study of low-dose radiotherapy and immunotherapy resistance in tumors. Gene-specific TRAV and TRBV primers were used for first-strand cDNA, covering alpha and beta chains. TCR amplification involved around 22 PCR cycles with a constant-region primer and V-primer adapter. In vitro transcription amplified isolated mRNA. MiXCR, run by TCRdb on the reads, gives a single entry per CDR3 protein. The sample yields 80,000 to 90,000 distinct CDR3 sequences, roughly 19% seen once.

The input for sequencing was PBMCs, taken before treatment. This TCR was sampled from a male donor with prostate cancer. The genes are TRBV6-5 and TRBJ1-3, with no clear D. The CDR3 region has the DNA TGTGTCAGCAGTGAAGCCCCGGAGAGCTCTGGAAACACCATATATTTT. Protein: CVSSEAPESSGNTIYF.